The T cell receptor beta chain described here comes from a study of patients and donors after allogeneic stem cell transplantation. The sample holds a few counts of this clonotype. TCRdb ran MiXCR on the RT-PCR reads and lists one entry per CDR3 protein. The sample has approximately 430,000 distinct CDR3 sequences, roughly 17% seen once. There are 15 residues in the CDR3. With 6 bases clipped from V and 4 bases from J, the junction kept 12 bases outside the gene matches. Per germline, CDR1 SGHRS and CDR2 YFSETQ. The specimen was blood, either unsorted or a sorted T cell fraction (not recorded which). The receptor was isolated from a human donor who was either an allogeneic HSCT recipient or a stem cell or donor lymphocyte infusion donor (not recorded which). It is not recorded whose cells these are; they may come from a transplant donor. The chain links TRBV5-1 to TRBJ2-7; 8 bases are shared with TRBD1. This CDR3 is CASTPRQGANYEQYF. CDR3 nucleotide sequence: TGCGCCAGCACCCCCCGGCAGGGGGCTAATTACGAGCAGTACTTC.